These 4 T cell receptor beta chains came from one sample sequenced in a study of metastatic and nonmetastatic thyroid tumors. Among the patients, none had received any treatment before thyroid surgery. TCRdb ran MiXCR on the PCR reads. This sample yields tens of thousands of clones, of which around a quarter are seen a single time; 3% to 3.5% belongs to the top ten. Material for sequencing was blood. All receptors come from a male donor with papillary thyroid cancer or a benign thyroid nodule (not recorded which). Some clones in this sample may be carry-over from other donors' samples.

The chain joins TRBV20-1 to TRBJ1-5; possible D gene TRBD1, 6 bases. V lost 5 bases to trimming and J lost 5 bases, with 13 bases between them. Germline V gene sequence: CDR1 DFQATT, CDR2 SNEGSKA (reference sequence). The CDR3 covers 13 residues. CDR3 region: CSAGRDIHQPQHF. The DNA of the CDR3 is TGCAGTGCTGGCCGGGACATCCATCAGCCCCAGCATTTT.

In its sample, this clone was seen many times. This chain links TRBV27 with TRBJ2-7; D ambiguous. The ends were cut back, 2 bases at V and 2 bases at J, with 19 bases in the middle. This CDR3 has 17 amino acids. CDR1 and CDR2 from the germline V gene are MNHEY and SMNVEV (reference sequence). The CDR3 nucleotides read TGTGCCAGCAGTTTACGTTCGGCCGTCTCACCCCCCTACGAGCAGTACTTC. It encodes CASSLRSAVSPPYEQYF.

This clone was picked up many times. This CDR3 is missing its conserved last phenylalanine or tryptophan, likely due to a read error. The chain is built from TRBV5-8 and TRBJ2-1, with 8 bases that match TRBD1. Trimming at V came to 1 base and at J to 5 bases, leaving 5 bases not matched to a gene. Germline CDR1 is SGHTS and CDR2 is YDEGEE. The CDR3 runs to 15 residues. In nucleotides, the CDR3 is TGTGCCAGCAGCTTGAGGGGACAGGCAAACAATGAGCAGTTCCTC. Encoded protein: CASSLRGQANNEQFL.

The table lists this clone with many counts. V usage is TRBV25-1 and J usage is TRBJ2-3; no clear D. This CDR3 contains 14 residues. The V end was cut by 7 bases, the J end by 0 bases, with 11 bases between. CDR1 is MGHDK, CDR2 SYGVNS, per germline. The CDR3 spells CASTDPTSTDTQYF. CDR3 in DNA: TGTGCCAGCACGGACCCAACCAGCACAGATACGCAGTATTTT.